The rows below give T cell receptor beta chains drawn from one sample of a study of cytomegalovirus exposure and HLA in healthy donors. Clones were sequenced by immunoSEQ multiplex PCR, and TCRdb holds only the in-frame ones, with some missing. Of more than 60,000 clones in the sample, under 96% are singletons; the top ten hold over 3.5%. The sample consisted of PBMCs. Receptors were obtained from a woman between 18 and 29 years old in good health and CMV-seropositive. CDR3s include the opening cysteine and the closing phenylalanine or tryptophan. A D gene is named only where the DNA matches it firmly. The size of a clone is reported for some rows only, either as once, few or many, or as a class for expanded clones.

size	D	V	J	CDR3	DNA
.	.	TRBV7-8	TRBJ2-3	CASSFQGVRDTQYF	TGTGCCAGCAGCTTTCAAGGAGTGAGAGATACGCAGTATTTT
.	.	TRBV6-5	TRBJ2-7	CASSYSRVTSGEQYF	TGTGCCAGCAGTTACTCGAGGGTAACCTCGGGAGAGCAGTACTTC
.	.	TRBV19	TRBJ1-4	CASSMTGATNEKLFF	TGTGCCAGTAGTATGACAGGAGCAACTAATGAAAAACTGTTTTTT
.	TRBD1	TRBV27	TRBJ2-7	CASSPQRTGRSYEQYF	TGTGCCAGCAGTCCCCAAAGGACAGGGAGGAGCTACGAGCAGTACTTC
.	.	TRBV30	TRBJ2-4	CAWSVKTLGSGSHIQYF	TGTGCCTGGAGTGTAAAAACGTTGGGTAGCGGATCCCACATTCAGTACTTC
.	TRBD1	TRBV30	TRBJ2-2	CAWKALAGGAFGELFF	TGTGCCTGGAAGGCTTTGGCAGGGGGAGCTTTCGGGGAGCTGTTTTTT
.	TRBD1	TRBV14	TRBJ2-1	CASSQGQGNEQFF	TGTGCCAGCAGCCAAGGACAGGGCAATGAGCAGTTCTTC
.	.	TRBV4-1	TRBJ2-7	CASSQVKEGRFDEQYF	TGCGCCAGCAGCCAAGTGAAGGAGGGCCGTTTTGACGAGCAGTACTTC
.	.	TRBV29-1	TRBJ2-2	CSVEEGGGELFF	TGCAGCGTTGAGGAGGGAGGTGGGGAGCTGTTTTTT
.	.	TRBV7-9	TRBJ1-5	CASSLASNTNQPQHF	TGTGCCAGCAGCTTAGCGTCGAACACCAATCAGCCCCAGCATTTT
.	TRBD1	TRBV15	TRBJ2-5	CATSSGDRGLEETQYF	TGTGCCACCAGCAGTGGGGACAGGGGACTTGAAGAGACCCAGTACTTC
.	TRBD2	TRBV7-9	TRBJ2-7	CASSPPNLSGTSGYEQYF	TGTGCCAGCAGCCCCCCGAACCTATCCGGGACTAGCGGCTACGAGCAGTACTTC
.	.	TRBV18	TRBJ2-2	CASSRGSGTGELFF	TGTGCCAGCTCAAGGGGGAGTGGCACCGGGGAGCTGTTTTTT
.	.	TRBV28	TRBJ2-1	CASSSGWVEQFF	TGTGCCAGCAGTTCGGGGTGGGTTGAGCAGTTCTTC
.	.	TRBV29-1	TRBJ2-5	CSVRRAEETQYF	TGCAGCGTTCGGCGGGCCGAAGAGACCCAGTACTTC
.	.	TRBV5-5	TRBJ1-1	CASTVNTEAFF	TGTGCCAGCACCGTAAACACTGAAGCTTTCTTT
.	.	TRBV7-3	TRBJ2-1	CASSLEPSYNEQFF	TGTGCCAGCAGCTTAGAGCCCTCCTACAATGAGCAGTTCTTC
.	.	TRBV18	TRBJ1-1	CASSPPAATEAFF	TGTGCCAGCTCACCACCGGCCGCCACTGAAGCTTTCTTT
.	.	TRBV28	TRBJ2-7	CASFNRGGYEQYF	TGTGCCAGCTTTAACAGGGGAGGCTACGAGCAGTACTTC
.	TRBD1	TRBV19	TRBJ2-1	CASSLGQGSNEQFF	TGTGCCAGTAGTCTGGGACAGGGGAGCAATGAGCAGTTCTTC
.	TRBD1	TRBV6-5	TRBJ1-2	CASSYYRQGGGYTF	TGTGCCAGCAGTTATTACCGACAGGGAGGTGGCTACACCTTC
.	.	TRBV28	TRBJ2-7	CASSNPGREQYF	TGTGCCAGCAGTAACCCAGGGAGGGAGCAGTACTTC
.	.	TRBV5-4	TRBJ2-3	CASSLTGTQYF	TGTGCCAGCAGCTTGACTGGTACGCAGTATTTT
.	.	TRBV4-3	TRBJ2-3	CASSRGVTDTQYF	TGCGCCAGCAGCCGGGGGGTCACAGATACGCAGTATTTT
.	TRBD1	TRBV6-1	TRBJ2-3	CASSEAIGQGRDTQYF	TGTGCCAGCAGTGAAGCTATCGGACAGGGGAGGGATACGCAGTATTTT
.	.	TRBV28	TRBJ1-1	CASSLNEGAEAFF	TGTGCCAGCAGTTTAAACGAGGGGGCTGAAGCTTTCTTT
.	TRBD1	TRBV6-1	TRBJ1-1	CASRGDRTGTEAFF	TGTGCCAGCAGAGGGGACAGGACGGGCACTGAAGCTTTCTTT
.	.	TRBV21-1	TRBJ2-1	CASSKAHRVSNEQFF	TGTGCCAGCAGCAAAGCGCACAGGGTGAGCAATGAGCAGTTCTTC
.	TRBD2	TRBV14	TRBJ2-7	CASSQPAGVSEQYF	TGTGCCAGCAGCCAACCAGCGGGAGTATCGGAGCAGTACTTC
.	.	TRBV28	TRBJ2-5	CASSSEVWTSTLAETQYF	TGTGCCAGCAGTTCTGAAGTTTGGACTTCAACGTTAGCAGAGACCCAGTACTTC
.	TRBD1	TRBV14	TRBJ2-1	CASSGQGAISHLNEQFF	TGTGCCAGCTCAGGACAGGGAGCCATATCGCACCTCAATGAGCAGTTCTTC
.	TRBD2	TRBV9	TRBJ2-1	CASSVEGTSGRMQFF	TGTGCCAGCAGCGTAGAAGGGACTAGCGGGAGAATGCAGTTCTTC
.	TRBD2	TRBV2	TRBJ2-3	CASSVAGGPDTQYF	TGTGCCAGCTCCGTAGCGGGAGGGCCAGATACGCAGTATTTT
few	.	TRBV20-1	TRBJ2-5	CSASTTGTQYF	TGCAGTGCTAGTACGACGGGAACCCAGTACTTC
.	.	TRBV7-2	TRBJ2-7	CASSRDITYEQYF	TGTGCCAGCAGCCGGGACATCACCTACGAGCAGTACTTC
.	TRBD2	TRBV4-1	TRBJ2-5	CASSQVGLAGGGETQYF	TGCGCCAGCAGCCAAGTGGGACTAGCGGGAGGGGGGGAGACCCAGTACTTC
once	TRBD2	TRBV7-9	TRBJ2-3	CASSSGLAPDTQYF	TGTGCCAGCAGTTCGGGACTAGCACCAGATACGCAGTATTTT
.	.	TRBV7-9	TRBJ2-7	CASSLGGGHYEQYF	TGTGCCAGCAGCTTAGGAGGGGGACACTACGAGCAGTACTTC
.	TRBD1	TRBV5-6	TRBJ1-4	CASSLGQGNEKLFF	TGTGCCAGCAGCTTGGGACAGGGCAATGAAAAACTGTTTTTT
.	.	TRBV10-3	TRBJ2-7	CAISERERLTGQYF	TGTGCCATCAGTGAACGGGAGAGGCTTACGGGGCAGTACTTC
.	TRBD1	TRBV2	TRBJ1-4	CASTERGQEKLFF	TGTGCCAGCACCGAGAGGGGGCAGGAAAAACTGTTTTTT
.	TRBD1	TRBV5-6	TRBJ1-2	CASSLYLGTGIYGYTF	TGTGCCAGCAGCTTGTATCTGGGGACAGGGATCTATGGCTACACCTTC
.	.	TRBV11-2	TRBJ2-7	CASSLMGLSSYEQYF	TGTGCCAGCAGCTTAATGGGGCTGAGCTCCTACGAGCAGTACTTC
once	.	TRBV2	TRBJ2-2	CASTVGAMGGELFF	TGTGCCAGCACCGTGGGGGCCATGGGCGGGGAGCTGTTTTTT
.	.	TRBV28	TRBJ2-7	CASRGRDTSSYEQYF	TGTGCCAGCAGGGGACGGGACACAAGCTCCTACGAGCAGTACTTC
.	TRBD1	TRBV19	TRBJ1-5	CASRVDRASNQPQHF	TGTGCCAGTAGGGTCGACAGGGCTAGCAATCAGCCCCAGCATTTT
.	.	TRBV5-1	TRBJ2-2	CASSFREPGELFF	TGCGCCAGCAGCTTCCGGGAGCCCGGGGAGCTGTTTTTT
once	TRBD2	TRBV18	TRBJ2-7	CASSPPLAGDEQYF	TGTGCCAGCTCACCGCCTTTAGCGGGAGACGAGCAGTACTTC
.	.	TRBV6-6	TRBJ2-1	CASNGTRNNEQFF	TGTGCCAGCAATGGGACACGGAACAATGAGCAGTTCTTC
.	TRBD2	TRBV5-1	TRBJ2-3	CASSLAGAGGWDTQYF	TGCGCCAGCAGCCTAGCTGGAGCGGGAGGGTGGGATACGCAGTATTTT
once	.	TRBV2	TRBJ1-1	CASTGDLNTEAFF	TGTGCCAGCACCGGGGACTTGAACACTGAAGCTTTCTTT
.	TRBD2	TRBV19	TRBJ2-1	CASSPIRGLAGGFGNEQFF	TGTGCCAGTAGTCCCATCAGGGGACTAGCGGGAGGTTTCGGCAATGAGCAGTTCTTC
.	.	TRBV5-6	TRBJ1-4	CASSLMKGWRVAEKLFF	TGTGCCAGCAGCTTAATGAAGGGTTGGAGGGTGGCTGAAAAACTGTTTTTT
.	.	TRBV4-3	TRBJ2-1	CASSPRGSYNEQFF	TGCGCCAGCAGCCCTAGAGGCTCCTACAATGAGCAGTTCTTC
.	TRBD1	TRBV11-3	TRBJ2-5	CASSLGWAGGQETQYF	TGTGCCAGCAGCTTAGGATGGGCAGGGGGCCAAGAGACCCAGTACTTC